Below, 12 T cell receptor beta chains from the same sample are listed, as sequenced in a study of blood T cell repertoires in COVID-19. Measured with immunoSEQ multiplex PCR; TCRdb has only the in-frame clones, and not every one. The table shows around 300,000 clones, with 86% occurring only once. Source material: PBMCs or T cells enriched from blood (not recorded which). The receptor set was obtained from a woman under 30 who had recovered from COVID-19.

V and J are TRBV11-3 and TRBJ2-4; TRBD1 matches at 7 bases. Trimming removed 5 bases from V and 0 bases from J; junction bases left unmatched: 10. Germline CDR1 SGHNT, CDR2 YENEEA. The CDR3 totals 17 residues. DNA for the CDR3: TGTGCCAGCAGCCCCTGGGACAGCGAGGAAGCCAAAAACATTCAGTACTTC. Translation gives CASSPWDSEEAKNIQYF. The full variable domain, completed using reference TRBV11-3 and TRBJ2-4, is EAGVVQSPRYKIIEKKQPVAFWCNPISGHNTLYWYLQNLGQGPELLIRYENEEAVDDSQLPKDRFSAERLKGVDSTLKIQPAELGDSAVYLCASSPWDSEEAKNIQYFGAGTRLSVL.

The table lists this clone with a few counts. The rearrangement joins TRBV18 to TRBJ1-1, with D possibly TRBD1 on 6 matching bases. The ends were cut back, 8 bases at V and 4 bases at J, with 17 bases in the middle. Germline CDR1 KGHSH, CDR2 LQKENI. This CDR3 has 14 amino acids. The CDR3 loop reads CASAGGGAGTEAFF. CDR3 DNA sequence: TGTGCCAGCGCCGGGGGGGGCGCGGGCACTGAAGCTTTCTTT.

The chain employs TRBV29-1 and TRBJ1-1; D unresolved. The CDR3 totals 10 residues. V was cut by 6 bases and J by 0 bases, with 2 bases left in between. The germline gives CDR1 SQVTM, CDR2 ANQGSEA. This chain's CDR3 is CSVVNTEAFF. For the CDR3, the DNA is TGCAGCGTCGTGAACACTGAAGCTTTCTTT.

The chain has TRBV7-7 and TRBJ2-2; D gene uncertain. Germline-derived CDR1 and CDR2 are SSHAT and FNYEAQ (reference sequence). The CDR3 spans 16 residues. Trimming shortened V by 1 base and J by 1 base, and 10 bases separated the two germline ends. The DNA for the CDR3 is TGTGCCAGCAGCTTAGGGGCCGGAAGGAACACCGGGGAGCTGTTTTTT. This codes for CASSLGAGRNTGELFF.

The chain couples TRBV19 to TRBJ2-7; D is unresolved. V was shortened by 1 base and J by 12 bases, with 13 bases between the two germline ends. Germline V CDR1 and CDR2: LNHDA, SQIVND (reference sequence). The CDR3 is 12 amino acids. CDR3 DNA sequence: TGTGCCAGTAGTATAGGAACAAGGAGACCGTACTTC. As protein: CASSIGTRRPYF.

The chain combines TRBV27 with TRBJ2-2; 8 bases are a match to TRBD2. Germline values: CDR1 MNHEY, CDR2 SMNVEV (reference sequence). J lost 0 bases, V lost 5 bases, and 5 bases had no gene match. This CDR3 region has 16 residues. CDR3 residues: CASSTQAGANTGELFF. The CDR3 nucleotides are TGTGCCAGCAGTACCCAAGCGGGAGCGAACACCGGGGAGCTGTTTTTT.

This chain's CDR3 is CASSLRDDRDRARTDTQYF. Written as DNA, the CDR3 is TGTGCCAGCAGTTTAAGGGACGACCGCGACAGGGCCCGCACAGATACGCAGTATTTT. This sequence joins TRBV7-9 and TRBJ2-3, with TRBD1 identical over 7 bases. V gave up 6 bases and J gave up 1 base; unmatched junction bases: 19. The CDR3 totals 19 residues. Germline CDR1 SEHNR, CDR2 FQNEAQ (reference sequence).

The V gene is TRBV10-2, the J gene TRBJ1-1; no reliable D call. Germline V CDR1 and CDR2: WSHSY, SAAADI. The CDR3 loop spans 13 amino acids. The V end lost 7 bases, the J end lost 2 bases, and 11 bases lay between the germline ends. The DNA of the CDR3 is TGCGCCAGCACCTCTACAGATAACACTGAAGCTTTCTTT. This gives the protein CASTSTDNTEAFF.

CDR3 in amino acids: CASSEIAISHEQYF. CDR3 nucleotide sequence: TGTGCCAGCAGTGAAATAGCGATATCCCACGAGCAGTACTTC. This chain uses TRBV2 with TRBJ2-7, with D possibly TRBD2 on 5 matching bases. Between the trimmed V and J ends, which lost 2 bases and 5 bases, there was a span of 13 bases. From germline, CDR1 is SNHLY and CDR2 FYNNEI. CDR3 length: 14 residues.

The chain has TRBV19 and TRBJ1-2; TRBD1 matches 10 bases. The ends lost 0 bases at V and 3 bases at J; junction bases unmatched: 10. The CDR3 loop spans 18 amino acids. The V gene's germline CDR1 is LNHDA and CDR2 SQIVND (reference sequence). CDR3 loop: CASSIDLLGTGVHYGYTF. CDR3 DNA sequence: TGTGCCAGTAGTATAGATCTTCTCGGGACAGGGGTTCACTATGGCTACACCTTC. The full variable domain, completed using reference TRBV19 and TRBJ1-2, is DGGITQSPKYLFRKEGQNVTLSCEQNLNHDAMYWYRQDPGQGLRLIYYSQIVNDFQKGDIAEGYSVSREKKESFPLTVTSAQKNPTAFYLCASSIDLLGTGVHYGYTFGSGTRLTVV.

The chain uses TRBV14 and TRBJ2-5; possibly TRBD2 for D (6 bases). Per germline, CDR1 SGHDN and CDR2 FVKESK. Trimming took 5 bases from V and 5 from J, leaving 15 bases between them. The CDR3 consists of 14 residues. The CDR3 protein is CASSSRGAWETQYF. The CDR3 region has the DNA TGTGCCAGCAGCTCCCGCGGGGCGTGGGAGACCCAGTACTTC. Supplemented by reference TRBV14 and TRBJ2-5, the full variable domain reads EAGVTQFPSHSVIEKGQTVTLRCDPISGHDNLYWYRRVMGKEIKFLLHFVKESKQDESGMPNNRFLAERTGGTYSTLKVQPAELEDSGVYFCASSSRGAWETQYFGPGTRLLVL.

The chain carries TRBV4-3 and TRBJ2-1; weak D call: TRBD2 (6 bases). The CDR3 sequence is 16 residues long. Germline CDR1 reads LGHNA; CDR2 reads YSLEER. V shed 0 bases and J shed 3 bases, with 12 bases lying between them. The CDR3, as DNA: TGCGCCAGCAGCCAAGAAATAAGGGAGGTCTACAATGAGCAGTTCTTC. Protein sequence: CASSQEIREVYNEQFF.